This T cell receptor beta chain derives from a study of T-cell reconstitution after alpha-beta-depleted transplantation in children. Study conclusions and caveats: By one year post-transplant, T-cell counts and diversity largely arose from T cells that were newly produced. There were some patients whose high TCRbeta diversity at day 60 came from surviving recipient T cells and thymic progenitors.

Unique molecular identifiers were used in preparing the TCRbeta library. In TCRdb, the PCR reads were re-called with MiXCR into one record per CDR3 protein. The data contain some 840,000 distinct CDR3 sequences, less than 20% of them singletons. Germline V gene data show CDR1 as SGDLS and CDR2 as YYNGEE. Trimming cost V 3 bases and J 4 bases; bases outside gene matches: 4. The CDR3 consists of 14 residues. With respect to this clonotype: What it recognizes is unknown.

The J gene is TRBJ2-5, the V gene TRBV9; 9 positions match TRBD2. The starting material was PBMCs, mostly from graft donor cells, obtained 360 days after TCRalphabeta/CD19-depleted stem cell transplant. This clonotype was sampled from a male patient younger than 18 who had a stem cell transplant for acute lymphoblastic leukemia, so the T cells may come from the graft donor. CDR3 sequence (DNA): TGTGCCAGCAGCGACATAGCGGGAGTAGAGACCCAGTACTTC. Translating it yields CASSDIAGVETQYF.